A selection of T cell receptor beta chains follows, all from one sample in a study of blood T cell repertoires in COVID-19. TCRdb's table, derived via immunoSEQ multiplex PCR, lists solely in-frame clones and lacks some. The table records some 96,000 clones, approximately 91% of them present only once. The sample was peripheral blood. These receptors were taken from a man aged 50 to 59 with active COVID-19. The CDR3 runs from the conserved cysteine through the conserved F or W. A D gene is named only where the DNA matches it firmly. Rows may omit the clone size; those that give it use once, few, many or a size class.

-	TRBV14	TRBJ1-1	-	CASSSQGVGTEAFF	TGTGCCAGCAGCTCACAGGGTGTAGGCACTGAAGCTTTCTTT
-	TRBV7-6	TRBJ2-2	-	CASSLVQGTGELFF	TGTGCCAGCAGCTTAGTGCAGGGAACCGGGGAGCTGTTTTTT
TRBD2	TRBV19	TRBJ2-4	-	CASSMAGGPGYIQYF	TGTGCCAGTAGTATGGCGGGAGGGCCTGGTTACATTCAGTACTTC
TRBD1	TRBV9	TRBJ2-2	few	CASSAETGPTGELFF	TGTGCCAGCAGCGCGGAGACAGGGCCGACCGGGGAGCTGTTTTTT
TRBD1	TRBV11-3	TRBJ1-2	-	CASSNRQGPRHTF	TGTGCCAGCAGCAACCGACAGGGGCCCCGCCACACCTTC
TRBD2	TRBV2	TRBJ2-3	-	CASSEALAGADTQYF	TGTGCCAGCAGTGAAGCTCTAGCGGGGGCAGATACGCAGTATTTT
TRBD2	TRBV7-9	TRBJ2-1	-	CASSLLAGGPNEQFF	TGTGCCAGCAGCTTATTGGCGGGGGGGCCAAATGAGCAGTTCTTC
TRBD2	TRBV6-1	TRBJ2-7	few	CASSAPPSGGHYEQYF	TGTGCCAGCAGTGCCCCACCTAGCGGGGGGCATTACGAGCAGTACTTC
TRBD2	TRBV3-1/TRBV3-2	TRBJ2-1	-	CASSSRTSGYNEQFF	TGTGCCAGCAGCAGTAGGACTAGCGGTTACAATGAGCAGTTCTTC
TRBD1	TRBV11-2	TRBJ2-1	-	CASRSPGQGNNEQFF	TGTGCCAGCAGGTCACCGGGACAGGGGAACAATGAGCAGTTCTTC
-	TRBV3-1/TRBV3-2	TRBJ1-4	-	CASTHRENEKLFF	TGTGCCAGCACCCACCGGGAGAATGAAAAACTGTTTTTT
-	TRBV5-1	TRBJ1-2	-	CASSFTGGYGYTF	TGCGCCAGCAGCTTTACCGGGGGGTATGGCTACACCTTC
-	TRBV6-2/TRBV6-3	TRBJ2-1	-	CASSYVGGFNEQFF	TGTGCCAGCAGTTACGTTGGCGGGTTCAATGAGCAGTTCTTC
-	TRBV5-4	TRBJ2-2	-	CASSLAGRDTGELFF	TGTGCCAGCAGCTTGGCTGGCAGGGACACCGGGGAGCTGTTTTTT
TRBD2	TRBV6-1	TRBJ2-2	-	CASSEQISGGRFGELFF	TGTGCCAGCAGTGAACAGATTAGCGGGGGGAGGTTCGGGGAGCTGTTTTTT
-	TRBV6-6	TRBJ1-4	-	CASSYRRRGRNEKLFF	TGTGCCAGCAGTTACCGCAGGCGGGGTCGGAATGAAAAACTGTTTTTT
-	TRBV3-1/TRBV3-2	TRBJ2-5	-	CASSQGGPSGAQYF	TGTGCCAGCAGCCAAGGGGGACCATCGGGGGCCCAGTACTTC
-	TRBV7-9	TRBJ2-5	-	CASSISTRETQYF	TGTGCCAGCAGCATCTCTACTAGGGAGACCCAGTACTTC
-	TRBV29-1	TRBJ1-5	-	CSVAGGGNNQPQHF	TGCAGCGTAGCTGGTGGTGGTAACAATCAGCCCCAGCATTTT
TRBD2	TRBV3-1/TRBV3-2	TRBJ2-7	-	CASSRAGGPRYEQYF	TGTGCCAGCAGCCGAGCGGGGGGGCCACGCTACGAGCAGTACTTC
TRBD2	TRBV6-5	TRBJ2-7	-	CASRTSGGGEQYF	TGTGCCAGCAGGACTAGCGGGGGTGGCGAGCAGTACTTC
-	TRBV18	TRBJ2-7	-	CASSPPGLYSYEQYF	TGTGCCAGCTCACCCCCAGGGCTTTACTCCTACGAGCAGTACTTC
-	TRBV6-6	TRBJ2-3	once	CASSSPPTDTQYF	TGTGCCAGCAGTTCCCCCCCTACAGATACGCAGTATTTT
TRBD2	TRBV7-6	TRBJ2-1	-	CASSSTSGSSNEQFF	TGTGCCAGCAGCTCGACTAGCGGGAGTAGCAATGAGCAGTTCTTC
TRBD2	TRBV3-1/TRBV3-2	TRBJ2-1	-	CASSQESSGRAFSSYNEQFF	TGTGCCAGCAGCCAAGAAAGTAGCGGGAGGGCCTTTAGCTCCTACAATGAGCAGTTCTTC
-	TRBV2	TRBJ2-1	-	CASNPAGYREQFF	TGTGCCAGCAATCCCGCCGGGTATCGGGAGCAGTTCTTC
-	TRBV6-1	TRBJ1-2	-	CASSENRENGYTF	TGTGCCAGCAGTGAAAACCGGGAGAATGGCTACACCTTC
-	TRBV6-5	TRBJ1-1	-	CASRNKNTEAFF	TGTGCCAGCAGGAACAAAAACACTGAAGCTTTCTTT
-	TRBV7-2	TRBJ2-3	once	CASSLVGGWRTDTQYF	TGTGCCAGCAGCTTAGTGGGCGGGTGGCGCACAGATACGCAGTATTTT